This T cell receptor beta chain was retrieved from a study of T cells in Graves' hyperthyroidism and ophthalmopathy (dated by TCRdb to the late 2010s). Turning to the overall study: Peripheral blood samples were taken at initial diagnosis, before any treatment was given. To identify distinguishing TCR V-J signatures, a discovery cohort of about a hundred patients was used, comprising under 45 with Graves' ophthalmopathy and 55 to 65 with stable Graves' hyperthyroidism. An independent validation cohort of 18 to 20 hyperthyroidism patients and more than 15 patients who later progressed to ophthalmopathy tested prospective prediction of ophthalmopathy. For training and testing, the approximately 97 patients in the discovery cohort were randomly divided in a 7:3 ratio. In over five Graves' hyperthyroidism patients, the study also compared T-cell repertoires from thyroid tissue with T-cell repertoires from blood. Following sampling, methimazole starting at 30 mg daily was given to hyperthyroidism patients, and high-dose intravenous methylprednisolone was given to ophthalmopathy patients. The paper reports TCR Vbeta CDR3 sequencing of 130 to 150 peripheral blood samples: 40 or so ophthalmopathy, 70 to 85 hyperthyroidism and approximately 17 progressor patients. Overall study results and their limits: A 13 V-J signature model separated ophthalmopathy from stable hyperthyroidism, with 87.88% sensitivity and about 81% specificity in cross-validation and 80%/75% in testing. Most expanded thyroid clonotypes (frequency above 0.001) were also found in blood, which suggests that blood repertoires may mirror thyroid immune responses. During validation, the model predicted progression to ophthalmopathy a median of roughly 7.1 months ahead of onset, with roughly 65% sensitivity and roughly 75% specificity. Sample size was not statistically predetermined, and blinding of investigators to group allocation was not performed.

This clonotype was observed many times. Its antigen remains unidentified. One base away there is no much larger clone; base qualities are not given. The TCR beta CDR3 regions were amplified from RNA transcripts. The first round of RT-PCR for the TCR CDR3 was performed with the HTBI primer set and the Qiagen OneStep RT-PCR kit. Libraries were constructed in a second round of multiplex PCR, after which size selection and purification were performed. Libraries were sequenced paired-end with 100 bp reads on an Illumina HiSeq2000. The source study handled its data this way. Raw data were processed with SOAPnuke, discarding reads with adapters, uncalled bases, mean Phred below 15, or no exact constant-primer or identifier match. High-quality paired reads were merged with COPE v1.2.5, and unique nucleotide sequences were defined as clonotypes. MiTCR v1.1 was used to align clonotypes to the IMGT TRBV, TRBD and TRBJ reference segments. Analysis was restricted to V-J combinations with a frequency above 0.0001, which covered approximately 99% of repertoires. The TCS score was defined as the ratio of F50 (clonal expansion) to E x V (chaos), calculated using BLOSUM62-based TCRdist between CDR3 peptides within each V-J. Welch's t-statistics and random forest reduced around 520 V-J features to 13, which were used in a naive Bayes classifier (R e1071). TCRdb itself trimmed the public reads at Q25 with fastp, ran MiXCR and retained productive beta chains. Entries that share a CDR3 protein sequence are merged under the most common genes and DNA. The V and J calls follow TCRdb's processing rather than the paper's. The sample table records around 350,000 distinct CDR3 sequences; over 15% of these occur just once. The ten largest account for around 3.4% of the sample.

The CDR1 and CDR2 encoded by the germline V gene (reference sequence) are DFQATT and SNEGSKA. The CDR3 contains 14 residues, cysteine and phenylalanine counted. The read is trimmed to its CDR3 DNA, 42 bases read in frame from base 1. Ends trimmed: V by 5 bases, J by 2 bases; bases unmatched to a gene: 4. Stable Graves' hyperthyroidism was defined as no progression to ophthalmopathy during 18 months of follow-up. The hyperthyroidism patients were between 18 and 65 years old and newly diagnosed, with a disease duration of less than 2 months. Exclusion was applied to patients with uncontrolled infections, other autoimmune diseases, pregnancy or lactation. Clinical symptoms, serum thyroxine and TRAb, thyroid ultrasound, and orbital computed tomography formed the basis for the diagnoses. PBMCs were isolated from approximately 10 ml of fresh peripheral blood by Ficoll-Paque density gradient centrifugation. Trizol reagent was used to extract total RNA, and RNA quality was then checked on an Agilent 2100 Bioanalyzer.

The sequenced sample consisted of blood. The source of this sequence is a young woman with Graves' hyperthyroidism. The V gene is TRBV20-1 and the J gene is TRBJ2-5, with 11 bases matching TRBD2. The DNA is as follows: TGCAGTGCTCCAACTAGCGGGGGTCAAGAGACCCAGTACTTC. It is translated as CSAPTSGGQETQYF.